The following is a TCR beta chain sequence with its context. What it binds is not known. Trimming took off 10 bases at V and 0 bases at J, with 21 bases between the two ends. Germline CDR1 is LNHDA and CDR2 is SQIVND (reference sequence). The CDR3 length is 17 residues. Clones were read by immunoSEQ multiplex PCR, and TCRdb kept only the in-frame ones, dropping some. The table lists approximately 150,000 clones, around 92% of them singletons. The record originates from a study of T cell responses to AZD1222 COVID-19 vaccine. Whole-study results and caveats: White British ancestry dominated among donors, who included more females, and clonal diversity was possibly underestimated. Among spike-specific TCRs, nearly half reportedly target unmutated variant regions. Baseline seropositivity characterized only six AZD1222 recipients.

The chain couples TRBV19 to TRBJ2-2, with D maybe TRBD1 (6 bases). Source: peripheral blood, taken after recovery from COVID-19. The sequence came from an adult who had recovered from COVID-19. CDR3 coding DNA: TGTGCCACCACCCTCAGGCCAGGGGCTGCGAACACCGGGGAGCTGTTTTTT. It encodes CATTLRPGAANTGELFF.